Listed here are 28 T cell receptor beta chains from one sample, sequenced in a study of cytomegalovirus exposure and HLA in healthy donors. PCR was performed using 60 Vbeta and 13 Jbeta primers. Only in-frame clones appear in the TCRdb table, and some are missing; sequencing was by immunoSEQ multiplex PCR. The sample has under 200,000 clones, around 68% seen once. The source material was PBMCs. All receptors come from a man between 45 and 60 years old in good health and CMV-seronegative.

CDR3 protein: CASNGGPNEKLFF. The CDR3 coding sequence is TGTGCCAGTAACGGGGGTCCTAATGAAAAACTGTTTTTT. This rearrangement joins TRBV19 to TRBJ1-4, with a tentative D call TRBD1 (5 bases). Germline assignment: CDR1 LNHDA and CDR2 SQIVND (reference sequence). Trimming left V 7 bases short and J 3 bases short, with 9 bases between. The CDR3 length is 13 residues. The full variable domain, completed using reference TRBV19 and TRBJ1-4, is DGGITQSPKYLFRKEGQNVTLSCEQNLNHDAMYWYRQDPGQGLRLIYYSQIVNDFQKGDIAEGYSVSREKKESFPLTVTSAQKNPTAFYLCASNGGPNEKLFFGSGTQLSVL.

V gene TRBV28 combines with J gene TRBJ2-3; 7 bases map to TRBD2. Trimming cost V 7 bases and J 6 bases; bases outside gene matches: 10. Germline CDR1 and CDR2: MDHEN and SYDVKM. The CDR3 contains 14 residues. CDR3 nucleotides: TGTGCCAGCATGAATGGACTAGAGTGGGATACGCAGTATTTT. Translation gives CASMNGLEWDTQYF. The entire variable domain, with the rest obtained from reference TRBV28 and TRBJ2-3, is as follows: DVKVTQSSRYLVKRTGEKVFLECVQDMDHENMFWYRQDPGLGLRLIYFSYDVKMKEKGDIPEGYSVSREKKERFSLILESASTNQTSMYLCASMNGLEWDTQYFGPGTRLTVL.

This chain joins TRBV29-1 and TRBJ1-5, with 9 bases aligning to TRBD1. The J segment lost 1 base and the V segment lost 5 bases, leaving 6 bases of the junction unmatched. The CDR3 sequence is 15 residues long. CDR1 SQVTM and CDR2 ANQGSEA come from the germline V gene. The CDR3 DNA sequence: TGCAGCGTTAAACAGGGGGCGCAAAGCAATCAGCCCCAGCATTTT. It translates to CSVKQGAQSNQPQHF.

The chain combines TRBV7-8 with TRBJ1-5; D perhaps matches TRBD1 (6 bases). The CDR3 totals 17 residues. Germline loops: CDR1 SGHVS, CDR2 FQNEAQ. Trimming removed 0 bases from V and 2 bases from J, with 14 bases in between. In nucleotides, the CDR3 is TGTGCCAGCAGCTTAGCGCGGGGGGCGGCACGCAATCAGCCCCAGCATTTT. It specifies CASSLARGAARNQPQHF.

The chain is built from TRBV18 and TRBJ1-2; perhaps TRBD1 as D (6 bases). Germline loops: CDR1 KGHSH, CDR2 LQKENI. There are 17 residues in the CDR3. The germline V and J ends were trimmed by 1 base and 5 bases, with 20 bases remaining between them. The CDR3 reads CASSPLPSGDAVYGYTF. In DNA, the CDR3 is TGTGCCAGCTCACCACTTCCCTCAGGGGATGCCGTATATGGCTACACCTTC.

The chain employs TRBV15 and TRBJ2-2, with 8 positions matching TRBD1. Looked up from germline, CDR1 is LNHNV and CDR2 is YYDKDF (reference sequence). V lost 0 bases, J lost 4 bases, and 10 bases stayed unmatched. The CDR3 contains 18 residues. The CDR3: CATSRDVVRGLGTGELFF. The CDR3 nucleotides read TGTGCCACCAGCAGAGATGTGGTCAGGGGGCTGGGCACCGGGGAGCTGTTTTTT. Full variable domain (rest looked up from reference TRBV15 and TRBJ2-2): DAMVIQNPRYQVTQFGKPVTLSCSQTLNHNVMYWYQQKSSQAPKLLFHYYDKDFNNEADTPDNFQSRRPNTSFCFLDIRSPGLGDTAMYLCATSRDVVRGLGTGELFFGEGSRLTVL.

This clone was detected only a few times. The chain combines TRBV7-2 with TRBJ2-7; TRBD1 aligns across 8 bases. Germline loops: CDR1 SGHTA, CDR2 FQGNSA. The CDR3 runs to 16 residues. J was trimmed by 9 bases and V by 2 bases; bases with no gene match: 15. CDR3 region: CASSLTTGGRLGGQYF. The CDR3 bases are TGTGCCAGCAGCTTAACTACAGGGGGAAGATTGGGTGGGCAGTACTTC.

V gene TRBV28 combines with J gene TRBJ1-4; 7 bases map to TRBD1. This CDR3 spans 15 amino acids. The trim removed 6 bases at V and 2 bases at J, leaving 6 bases unmatched. CDR1 and CDR2 from the germline V gene are MDHEN and SYDVKM. The CDR3 sequence: CASSRIGGTNEKLFF. The CDR3 region has the DNA TGTGCCAGCAGCCGTATAGGGGGCACTAATGAAAAACTGTTTTTT.

V is TRBV7-2 and J is TRBJ1-2; D possibly corresponds to TRBD1 (6 bases). Germline CDR1 is SGHTA and CDR2 is FQGNSA. The CDR3 loop spans 16 amino acids. Trimming took 5 bases from V and 1 from J, leaving 17 bases between them. For the CDR3, the DNA is TGTGCCAGCAGCCAGATGACAGGCCCGCTTAACTATGGCTACACCTTC. Protein: CASSQMTGPLNYGYTF. The full variable domain, with the rest looked up from reference TRBV7-2 and TRBJ1-2, is GAGVSQSPSNKVTEKGKDVELRCDPISGHTALYWYRQSLGQGLEFLIYFQGNSAPDKSGLPSDRFSAERTGGSVSTLTIQRTQQEDSAVYLCASSQMTGPLNYGYTFGSGTRLTVV.

CDR3 region: CATSRDYPGGSQPQHF. The DNA of the CDR3 is TGTGCCACCAGCAGAGATTATCCAGGGGGAAGTCAGCCCCAGCATTTT. The V and J genes are TRBV15 and TRBJ1-5; 7 nucleotides agree with TRBD1. J lost 6 bases, V lost 0 bases, and 8 bases had no gene match. Germline V CDR1 and CDR2: LNHNV, YYDKDF (reference sequence). The CDR3 runs to 16 residues.

The rearrangement joins TRBV27 to TRBJ1-1; the match to TRBD1 covers 7 bases. V was pared by 5 bases and J by 3 bases, with 6 bases of the junction left unmatched. The V gene's germline CDR1 is MNHEY and CDR2 SMNVEV (reference sequence). CDR3 size: 14 residues. CDR3 in DNA: TGTGCCAGCAGTAGGGGGCGCGTTCACACTGAAGCTTTCTTT. Protein product: CASSRGRVHTEAFF.

This sequence joins TRBV7-2 and TRBJ1-4, with 7 bases matching TRBD1. The CDR3 totals 15 residues. Trimming at V came to 5 bases and at J to 13 bases, leaving 16 bases not matched to a gene. Germline CDR1 is SGHTA and CDR2 is FQGNSA. The CDR3 reads CASSLRDSPLLGLFF. Written as DNA, the CDR3 is TGTGCCAGCAGCCTTAGGGACAGCCCCCTATTGGGACTGTTTTTT.

The V gene is TRBV13, the J gene TRBJ1-6; D may be TRBD1 (6 bases). This CDR3 has 14 residues. Trimming pared 5 bases from V and 4 bases from J, leaving 9 bases between. Germline V gene sequence: CDR1 PRHDT, CDR2 FYEKMQ (reference sequence). CDR3 in DNA: TGTGCCAGCAGCGTCGGACAGTATAATTCACCCCTCCACTTT. Its protein product is CASSVGQYNSPLHF.

This rearrangement joins TRBV29-1 to TRBJ1-1; tentatively, D is TRBD1 (6 bases). Germline values: CDR1 SQVTM, CDR2 ANQGSEA. Trimming pared 7 bases from V and 0 bases from J, leaving 15 bases between. The CDR3 length is 14 residues. In DNA, the CDR3 is TGCAGCGGTACAGGGTCCTCTTTGAACACTGAAGCTTTCTTT. Its protein product is CSGTGSSLNTEAFF.

The chain recombines TRBV18 with TRBJ2-7; TRBD1 agrees at 7 bases. Per the germline V gene, CDR1 is KGHSH and CDR2 is LQKENI. This CDR3 is built from 14 residues. J gave up 2 bases and V 3 bases, and 4 bases lay outside the gene matches. CDR3: CASSPRQGTYEQYF. CDR3 bases: TGTGCCAGCTCACCCCGACAGGGAACCTACGAGCAGTACTTC.

The chain is built from TRBV6-1 and TRBJ1-5, with D perhaps matching TRBD1 (5 bases). The CDR3 runs 15 residues. Trimming pared 8 bases from V and 6 bases from J, leaving 20 bases between. Germline CDR1 reads MNHNS; CDR2 reads SASEGT. The DNA of the CDR3 is TGTGCCAGCTGGGGAGGGGCGCTTGGCAGTCAGCCCCAGCATTTT. Its translation is CASWGGALGSQPQHF.

The chain has TRBV7-9 and TRBJ2-5, with D perhaps TRBD1 (7 bases). The CDR3 is made up of 16 amino acids. Germline-derived CDR1 and CDR2 are SEHNR and FQNEAQ (reference sequence). V was trimmed by 4 bases and J by 5 bases, leaving 20 bases between them. The CDR3 sequence: CASSSGRQGDWETQYF. CDR3 sequence (DNA): TGTGCCAGCAGCTCGGGGCGGCAGGGGGACTGGGAGACCCAGTACTTC.

The sample holds one count of this clone. The J gene is TRBJ1-1, the V gene TRBV19; tentatively, D is TRBD1 (5 bases). The CDR3 loop spans 14 amino acids. Germline V gene sequence: CDR1 LNHDA, CDR2 SQIVND (reference sequence). The V end lost 6 bases, the J end lost 4 bases, and 15 bases lay between the germline ends. The CDR3 DNA reads TGTGCCAGTAGGAACCCCGGGGGACCCACTGAAGCTTTCTTT. Residues: CASRNPGGPTEAFF.

As regards this clone: Within the sample, other DNA sequences also encode this same CDR3. J is TRBJ1-1 and V is TRBV5-4; tentative D call: TRBD1 (6 bases). Germline loops: CDR1 SGHNT, CDR2 YYREEE (reference sequence). The CDR3 runs to 14 residues. The V end was cut by 0 bases, the J end by 2 bases, with 8 bases between. For the CDR3, the DNA is TGTGCCAGCAGCTTGGGGGGGCTCAACACTGAAGCTTTCTTT. Protein: CASSLGGLNTEAFF.

This clone was observed a few times. This rearrangement joins TRBV19 to TRBJ2-1; 7 bases are shared with TRBD1. The length of the CDR3 is 13 residues. Trimming at V came to 0 bases and at J to 13 bases, leaving 6 bases not matched to a gene. Germline V gene sequence: CDR1 LNHDA, CDR2 SQIVND (reference sequence). CDR3 loop: CASSIDRDRFQFF. The CDR3 bases are TGTGCCAGTAGTATAGATCGGGACAGATTCCAGTTCTTC.

This chain links TRBV28 with TRBJ1-3; D perhaps matches TRBD1 (6 bases). This CDR3 spans 14 amino acids. The germline CDR1 and CDR2 sequences are MDHEN and SYDVKM. V lost 6 bases, J lost 2 bases, and 11 bases lay in between. The CDR3 DNA sequence: TGTGCCAGCAGCATAGGGGGAACTGGAAACACCATATATTTT. The encoded protein is CASSIGGTGNTIYF.

The V gene is TRBV10-3, the J gene TRBJ1-1; D is unclear. Germline V gene lookup returns CDR1 ENHRY and CDR2 SYGVKD. CDR3 length: 14 residues. V was pared by 4 bases and J by 4 bases, with 13 bases between. The CDR3 bases are TGTGCCATCAGTGGGGTGCGGAGTCGCACTGAAGCTTTCTTT. Translated: CAISGVRSRTEAFF.

In this sample, this clone turned up a few times. The chain combines TRBV6-5 with TRBJ1-6; 9 nucleotides line up with TRBD1. The trim removed 2 bases at V and 6 bases at J, leaving 5 bases unmatched. CDR3 size: 16 residues. Looked up from germline, CDR1 is MNHEY and CDR2 is SVGAGI. Written as DNA, the CDR3 is TGTGCCAGCAGTTACCTCGGGACAGGGACTAATTCACCCCTCCACTTT. Translation: CASSYLGTGTNSPLHF.

The chain has TRBV19 and TRBJ1-5; D remains ambiguous. Germline CDR1 is LNHDA and CDR2 is SQIVND (reference sequence). The CDR3 is 14 residues long. Trimming left V 5 bases short and J 2 bases short, with 10 bases between. Here the CDR3 reads CASSGPSGNQPQHF. For the CDR3, the DNA is TGTGCCAGTAGTGGGCCGAGTGGCAATCAGCCCCAGCATTTT.

The chain combines TRBV6-5 with TRBJ1-2; maybe TRBD1 (5 bases). The CDR3 runs 16 residues. The V and J ends lost 0 bases and 6 bases respectively, with 17 bases between them. Germline lookup yields CDR1 MNHEY and CDR2 SVGAGI. The CDR3 DNA reads as TGTGCCAGCAGTTACTCGATGGGTCCCAGGGATGATGGCTACACCTTC. Amino acid sequence: CASSYSMGPRDDGYTF.

The rearrangement joins TRBV2 to TRBJ1-2, with a weak D call TRBD1 (5 bases). Germline CDR1 reads SNHLY; CDR2 reads FYNNEI. V was trimmed by 4 bases and J by 7 bases, leaving 13 bases between them. The CDR3 loop spans 13 amino acids. For the CDR3, the DNA is TGTGCCAGCAGTGTACGGAGGGGAGGTGGCTACACCTTC. Translation: CASSVRRGGGYTF. The full variable domain, rest sourced from reference TRBV2 and TRBJ1-2, is EPEVTQTPSHQVTQMGQEVILRCVPISNHLYFYWYRQILGQKVEFLVSFYNNEISEKSEIFDDQFSVERPDGSNFTLKIRSTKLEDSAMYFCASSVRRGGGYTFGSGTRLTVV.

The gene calls are TRBV5-8 and TRBJ2-5; maybe TRBD1 (6 bases). The V and J ends lost 7 bases and 0 bases respectively, with 10 bases between them. CDR1 is SGHTS and CDR2 is YDEGEE in the germline V gene. CDR3 length: 13 residues. This CDR3 reads CASGRGYQETQYF. In DNA, the CDR3 is TGTGCCAGCGGCAGGGGCTACCAAGAGACCCAGTACTTC.

The genes are TRBV21-1 and TRBJ2-3; the D segment call TRBD2 is taken from the table without a DNA check. TRBV21-1 is annotated as a pseudogene. CDR3 length equals 18 residues. The CDR3 DNA reads as TGTGCCAGCAGCACACTAGCGGGGGGCCGGAACCGCACAGATACGCAGTATTTT. As protein: CASSTLAGGRNRTDTQYF.